This TCR beta chain was identified during a study of control samples from healthy donors and cancer patients (dated by TCRdb to 2018 to 2020). Including cysteine and phenylalanine, the CDR3 has 12 amino acids. Only the CDR3 portion is preserved as DNA: 36 bases, with reading frame beginning at the first base. The germline V gene supplies CDR1 SQVTM and CDR2 ANQGSEA. V is pared back by 0 bases and J by 5 bases, with 7 bases lying between the germline termini. To note about this clone: This clone's antigen is unknown. No much larger clonotype is one base removed from it; base qualities were not supplied.

Libraries were constructed by the immunoSEQ multiplex PCR assay. TCRdb took this table from immuneACCESS and kept in-frame rearrangements with V and J called. Such tables lack part of the clones; where checked against another copy, unresolved V genes explain under half of the gap, and the rest is unexplained. In this sample the table shows roughly 200,000 clones, around 94% of which occur a single time. The biggest ten clones account for 1.5% of the sample. The chain couples TRBV29-1 to TRBJ1-1; TRBD1 is a possible D gene, resting on 5 matching bases. The specimen was blood. The receptor was derived from a middle-aged man in good health. The nucleotides are TGCAGCGTTGAAGATGGGGGGACTGAAGCTTTCTTT. Translated, this is CSVEDGGTEAFF.